This is a list of T cell receptor beta chains from one sample in a study of Ad26.COV2.S vaccination and SARS-CoV-2 variants. Profiled with immunoSEQ multiplex PCR; TCRdb holds only in-frame clones, not every one. The sample records about 350,000 clones, 70% to 90% being singletons. The material sequenced was peripheral blood, taken in a trial of Ad26.COV2.S vaccine versus placebo. These receptor sequences come from a person between 18 and 60 years old who received the Ad26.COV2.S COVID-19 vaccine or a placebo. Each CDR3 is given with its conserved first and last residue. Each record gives: CDR3 DNA, CDR3 protein, V gene, J gene, D gene, clone size. D genes are given only for firm matches. Rows give clone size only sometimes, using once, few, many, or a class for an expanded clone.

TGTGCCAGCAGCTTACGCGCAAGGCTAGCGGGAGGGCTCCAAGAGACCCAGTACTTC,CASSLRARLAGGLQETQYF,TRBV7-8,TRBJ2-5,TRBD2,NA
TGTGCCAGCAGTTACTCGAATAGGGCCCCCTACGAGCAGTACTTC,CASSYSNRAPYEQYF,TRBV6-2/TRBV6-3,TRBJ2-7,NA,NA
TGTGCCAGCAGTGACCCCCCAGGCCGTGGAGAGGGCCCACGTCGGGGGGAGCTGTTTTTT,CASSDPPGRGEGPRRGELFF,TRBV6-4,TRBJ2-2,NA,NA
TGTGCCAGCAGCCAAAGTAACAGGGTCGGTCAGCCCCAGCATTTT,CASSQSNRVGQPQHF,TRBV3-1/TRBV3-2,TRBJ1-5,NA,NA
TGTGCCAGCTCCCTGCAGGGTTATAATTCACCCCTCCACTTT,CASSLQGYNSPLHF,TRBV18,TRBJ1-6,NA,NA
TGTGCCAGCAGGAGGGGGCCCTCCTACGAGCAGTACTTC,CASRRGPSYEQYF,TRBV28,TRBJ2-7,TRBD1,NA
TGTGCCACCAGCAGACCGACAGGCAACTATAATTCACCCCTCCACTTT,CATSRPTGNYNSPLHF,TRBV15,TRBJ1-6,NA,few
TGTGCCACCAGCAGGGACTTAAGCGGGGGGGCCTCCTACAATGAGCAGTTCTTC,CATSRDLSGGASYNEQFF,TRBV15,TRBJ2-1,TRBD2,NA
TGTGCCACCAGCAGAGATCATGGCTCAGCCAAAAACATTCAGTACTTC,CATSRDHGSAKNIQYF,TRBV15,TRBJ2-4,NA,NA
TGCAGTGCTAGTTGGGGGGGCCGGAACTACGAGCAGTACTTC,CSASWGGRNYEQYF,TRBV20-1,TRBJ2-7,NA,NA
TGTGCCAGCAGTGTGGGACAGCCGATCTCCTATAATTCACCCCTCCACTTT,CASSVGQPISYNSPLHF,TRBV6-1,TRBJ1-6,TRBD1,NA
TGTGCCAGCAGGGACAGGTTTAATCAGCCCCAGCATTTT,CASRDRFNQPQHF,TRBV27,TRBJ1-5,TRBD1,NA
TGTGCCAGCAGCCTCCGGGGACCCTGGGATGAGCAGTTCTTC,CASSLRGPWDEQFF,TRBV9,TRBJ2-1,NA,NA
TGCGCCAGCAGTTTGGAAAGGTCGGGAATGTTGGGCTACACCTTC,CASSLERSGMLGYTF,TRBV5-1,TRBJ1-2,NA,many
TGTGCCATCAGGGACTATCGGGGGGGCTCCTACAATGAGCAGTTCTTC,CAIRDYRGGSYNEQFF,TRBV10-3,TRBJ2-1,TRBD2,NA
TGCGCCAGCAGCGTCCCCGATGGGACCGGGGAGCTGTTTTTT,CASSVPDGTGELFF,TRBV5-1,TRBJ2-2,NA,NA
TGTGCCAGCAGCCAACCTGACCGGGACATCCTAAACCGAGCCCAGCATTTT,CASSQPDRDILNRAQHF,TRBV14,TRBJ1-5,NA,NA
TGTGCCAGCTCACCTTACCCCTGGGACAGGGCCACAGATACGCAGTATTTT,CASSPYPWDRATDTQYF,TRBV18,TRBJ2-3,TRBD1,once